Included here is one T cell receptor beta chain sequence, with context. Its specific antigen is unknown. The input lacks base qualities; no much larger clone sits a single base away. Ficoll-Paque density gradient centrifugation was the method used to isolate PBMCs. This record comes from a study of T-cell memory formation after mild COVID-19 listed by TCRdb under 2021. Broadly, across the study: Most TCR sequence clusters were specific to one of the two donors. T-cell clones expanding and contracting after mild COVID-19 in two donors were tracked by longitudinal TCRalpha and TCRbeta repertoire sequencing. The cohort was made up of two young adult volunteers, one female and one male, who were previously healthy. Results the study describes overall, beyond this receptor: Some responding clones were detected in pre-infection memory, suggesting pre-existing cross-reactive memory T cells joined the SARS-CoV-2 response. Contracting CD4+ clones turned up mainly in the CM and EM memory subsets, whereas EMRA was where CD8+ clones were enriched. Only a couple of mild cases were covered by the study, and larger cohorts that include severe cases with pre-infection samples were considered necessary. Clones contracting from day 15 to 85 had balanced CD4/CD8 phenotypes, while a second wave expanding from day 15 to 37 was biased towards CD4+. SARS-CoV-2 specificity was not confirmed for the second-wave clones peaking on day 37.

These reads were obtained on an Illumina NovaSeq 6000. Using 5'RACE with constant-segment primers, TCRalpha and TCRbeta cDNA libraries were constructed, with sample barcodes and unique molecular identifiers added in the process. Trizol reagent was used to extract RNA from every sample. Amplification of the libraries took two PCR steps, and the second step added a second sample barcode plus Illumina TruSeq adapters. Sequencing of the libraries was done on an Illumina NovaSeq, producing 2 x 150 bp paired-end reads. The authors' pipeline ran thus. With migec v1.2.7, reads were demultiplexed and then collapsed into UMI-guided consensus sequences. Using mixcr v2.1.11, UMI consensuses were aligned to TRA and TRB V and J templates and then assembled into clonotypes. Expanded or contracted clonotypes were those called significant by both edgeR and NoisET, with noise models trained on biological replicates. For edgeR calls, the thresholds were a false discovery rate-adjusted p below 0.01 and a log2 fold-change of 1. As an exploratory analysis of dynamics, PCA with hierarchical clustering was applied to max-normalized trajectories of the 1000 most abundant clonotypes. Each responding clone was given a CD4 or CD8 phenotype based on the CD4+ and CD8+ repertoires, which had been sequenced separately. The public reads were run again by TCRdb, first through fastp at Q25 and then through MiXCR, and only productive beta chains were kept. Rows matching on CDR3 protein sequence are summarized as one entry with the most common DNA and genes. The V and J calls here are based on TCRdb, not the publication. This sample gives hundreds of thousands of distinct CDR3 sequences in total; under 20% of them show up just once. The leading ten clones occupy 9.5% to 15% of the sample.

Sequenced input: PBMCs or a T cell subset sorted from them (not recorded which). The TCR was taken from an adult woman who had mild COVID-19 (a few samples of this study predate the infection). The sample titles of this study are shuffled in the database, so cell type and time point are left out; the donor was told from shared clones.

For the CDR3, the sequence is CASSPSPGGTDTQYF. The DNA sequence follows: TGCGCCAGCAGCCCCTCCCCCGGGGGCACAGATACGCAGTATTTT. The rearranged segments are TRBV4-3 and TRBJ2-3; 5 matching bases give a weak D call of TRBD2. Including the terminal cysteine and phenylalanine, the CDR3 comprises 15 residues. Solely the CDR3 DNA is kept, with 45 bases framed from the first base. CDR1 and CDR2 are drawn from the germline V gene: LGHNA, YSLEER. V and J are truncated by 4 bases and 1 base respectively, leaving an intervening sequence of 12 bases.